The 15 T cell receptor beta chains presented below share a single source sample, sequenced in a study of regulatory T cells in long-lasting Graves disease. Time point defined: newly diagnosed GD, antithyroid drugs for less than 3 months. PBMC RNA served as the TCR library source. Through Arm-PCR of CDR3 regions and iRepertoire HTBI primers, TCR beta libraries were built. TCRdb reprocessed the multiplex PCR reads via MiXCR and lists one record per CDR3 protein. The sample lists hundreds of thousands of distinct CDR3 sequences, 15% seen once, with about 7.8% in the top ten. These data were also reused for a study on T cells in Graves' hyperthyroidism and ophthalmopathy.

The specimen comprised peripheral blood mononuclear cells (PBMCs), sampled at new diagnosis, from a patient treated with antithyroid drugs. Every receptor here comes from a woman between 40 and 55 years old with Graves disease.

The sample holds many counts of this clonotype. This rearrangement joins TRBV2 to TRBJ2-7, with D uncertain. From germline, CDR1 is SNHLY and CDR2 FYNNEI. This CDR3 has 13 amino acids. V gave up 8 bases and J gave up 1 base, with 12 bases separating them. CDR3 amino acids: CASSMAQSYEQYF. CDR3 DNA sequence: TGTGCCAGCTCAATGGCCCAATCCTACGAGCAGTACTTC.

This clonotype was recorded at least ten times. The chain links TRBV11-3 to TRBJ2-7; 7 nucleotides align to TRBD1. The junction had 2 bases not matched to a gene; V was cut back by 0 bases and J by 6 bases. Germline CDR1 reads SGHNT; CDR2 reads YENEEA. CDR3 length: 13 residues. The CDR3 DNA reads as TGTGCCAGCAGCTTAGAAGGGGGCCGCGAGCAGTACTTC. Encoded protein: CASSLEGGREQYF.

As to this clonotype: It may be a read error: a sequence one base away is much more abundant. The CDR3 sequence: CASSHFSYNEQYF. The CDR3 bases are TGTGCCAGCAGCCACTTCTCCTACAATGAGCAGTACTTC. The V gene is TRBV3-1, the J gene TRBJ2-7; D unclear. The CDR3 is 13 amino acids. Per germline, CDR1 LGHDT and CDR2 YNNKEL (reference sequence). Trimming shortened V by 3 bases and J by 7 bases, and 13 bases separated the two germline ends.

There are a few counts of this clonotype. V gene TRBV3-1 combines with J gene TRBJ2-3; D not certain. Germline V gene data show CDR1 as LGHDT and CDR2 as YNNKEL (reference sequence). Trimming took 0 bases from V and 2 from J, leaving 15 bases between them. The CDR3 totals 17 residues. The CDR3 loop reads CASSQEGPTGPTDTQYF. The CDR3 DNA reads as TGTGCCAGCAGCCAAGAAGGTCCGACGGGTCCCACAGATACGCAGTATTTT.

This clonotype was recorded many times. This chain joins TRBV3-1 and TRBJ2-7, with TRBD2 as a possible D gene (5 bases). V was cut by 0 bases and J by 0 bases, with 9 bases left in between. Germline CDR1 LGHDT, CDR2 YNNKEL (reference sequence). This CDR3 region has 15 residues. The CDR3 region is CASSQDERISYEQYF. CDR3 DNA sequence: TGTGCCAGCAGCCAAGACGAGCGGATCTCCTACGAGCAGTACTTC.

In the case of this clonotype: It may be a read error: a sequence one base away is much more abundant. The V gene is TRBV7-8, the J gene TRBJ2-1, with a weak D call TRBD1 (6 bases). This CDR3 has 16 residues. V was clipped by 1 base and J by 4 bases, with 14 bases between them. Germline V gives CDR1 SGHVS, CDR2 FQNEAQ. The CDR3 DNA reads TGTGCCAGCAGCTTAGGGACTCGACAGGAATACAATGAGCAGTTCTTC. Encoded protein: CASSLGTRQEYNEQFF. Full variable domain (rest looked up from reference TRBV7-8 and TRBJ2-1): GAGVSQSPRYKVAKRGQDVALRCDPISGHVSLFWYQQALGQGPEFLTYFQNEAQLDKSGLPSDRFFAERPEGSVSTLKIQRTQQEDSAVYLCASSLGTRQEYNEQFFGPGTRLTVL.

This chain joins TRBV27 and TRBJ1-1, with D possibly matching TRBD1 (5 bases). CDR3 length: 13 amino acids. CDR1 is MNHEY and CDR2 is SMNVEV in the germline V gene (reference sequence). This chain's CDR3 is CAAGGQGGTEAFF. CDR3 bases: TGTGCAGCAGGAGGCCAGGGTGGGACTGAAGCTTTCTTT.

This clonotype was seen repeatedly, ten times or more. The chain combines TRBV6-1 with TRBJ2-5, with TRBD2 identical over 7 bases. The CDR3 contains 14 residues. The V and J ends lost 2 bases and 5 bases, in that order; junction bases with no gene match: 5. CDR1 is MNHNS, CDR2 SASEGT, per germline. As DNA, the CDR3 is TGTGCCAGCAGTGAACCGGGGCGGGAGGAGACCCAGTACTTC. Translated, it gives CASSEPGREETQYF.

The sample holds many counts of this clonotype. This sequence joins TRBV12-3 or TRBV12-4 and TRBJ2-3; 13 bases agree with TRBD2. Trimming cost V 5 bases and J 4 bases; bases outside gene matches: 6. This CDR3 is built from 16 residues. CDR3 loop: CASSPTSGRASDTQYF. The CDR3 nucleotides are TGTGCCAGCAGTCCAACTAGCGGGAGGGCCTCAGATACGCAGTATTTT.

With respect to this clonotype: With a far larger clone one base away, a read error is the likely cause. The rearrangement joins TRBV27 to TRBJ2-4; 10 bases map to TRBD2. The CDR3 is made up of 15 amino acids. Looked up from germline, CDR1 is MNHEY and CDR2 is SMNVEV (reference sequence). CDR3 DNA sequence: TGTGCCAGCAGTTCCCGACTAGCGGGCTACAATGAGCAGCTCTTC. It specifies CASSSRLAGYNEQLF.

This clonotype was detected a few times. Compared with germline, one end of the junction differs, possibly owing to a read error. The chain's CDR3 is CTSSHSLTKNIQYF. CDR3 DNA sequence: TGTACCAGCAGCCATTCTTTAACCAAAAACATTCAGTACTTC. V gene TRBV7-9 combines with J gene TRBJ2-4; D gene unclear. CDR3 length equals 14 residues. The germline V gene encodes CDR1 SEHNR and CDR2 FQNEAQ (reference sequence).

This clonotype was observed a handful of times. The V call is TRBV6-5, the J call TRBJ2-1, with D possibly TRBD1 on 6 matching bases. The germline V gene encodes CDR1 MNHEY and CDR2 SVGAGI. With 1 base removed from V and 1 base from J, the gap between germline ends came to 26 bases. CDR3 length: 21 residues. The CDR3 loop is CASSYLRGGPNLRRSYNEQFF. CDR3 coding DNA: TGTGCCAGCAGTTACTTACGAGGGGGACCCAACCTACGGCGGTCCTACAATGAGCAGTTCTTC.

This clonotype was seen at least ten times. The chain carries TRBV19 and TRBJ2-2; TRBD2 matches 13 bases. Germline CDR1 and CDR2: LNHDA and SQIVND (reference sequence). V dropped 8 bases and J dropped 6; count of bases not matched to a gene: 3. This CDR3 contains 14 residues. The CDR3 nucleotides read TGTGCCAGTTGGACTAGCGGGAGTTCCGGGGAGCTGTTTTTT. Amino acid sequence: CASWTSGSSGELFF.

The chain is built from TRBV12-3 or TRBV12-4 and TRBJ2-2; 8 bases fit TRBD1. The CDR3 totals 16 residues. Unmatched junction bases numbered 8, after V lost 1 base and J lost 7 bases. This CDR3 is CASSLGQGANRGELFF. CDR3 DNA sequence: TGTGCCAGCAGTTTAGGGCAGGGGGCGAACCGCGGGGAGCTGTTTTTT.

This clonotype was counted ten times or more. This chain connects TRBV6-2 or TRBV6-3 to TRBJ2-7; a weak D match, TRBD2 (5 bases). The CDR3 is 12 amino acids. The germline V and J ends were trimmed by 5 bases and 1 base, with 6 bases remaining between them. The germline CDR1 and CDR2 sequences are MNHEY and SVGEGT. Here the CDR3 DNA reads TGTGCCAGCAGTAGGACTTCCTACGAGCAGTACTTC. This encodes CASSRTSYEQYF.